The clone carrying this T cell receptor beta chain is medium-sized (0.01 to 0.1%) within its sample. The sample comes from a study of spatial heterogeneity in lung cancer. TCRdb used MiXCR to reprocess the 5' RACE reads, holding one entry per CDR3 protein. The top ten hold 25% to 30% of the sample, which has roughly 10,000 distinct CDR3 sequences, about 5% seen once. Germline V CDR1 and CDR2: SEHNR, FQNEAQ (reference sequence). Trimming pared 8 bases from V and 6 bases from J, leaving 16 bases between. This CDR3 contains 13 residues. Time point given: sample taken at primary tumor resection. No cell sorting; template was whole RNA from tumor, lung tissue or PBMC.

The source was PBMCs, collected at surgery. This chain links TRBV7-9 with TRBJ1-2; a possible D gene is TRBD1 (5 bases). This clonotype was obtained from a male donor with early-stage non-small cell lung cancer. CDR3 coding DNA: TGTGCCAGCGGTGGGGCGACCCAAAATGGCTACACCTTC. It translates to CASGGATQNGYTF. Full variable domain (remainder filled in from reference TRBV7-9 and TRBJ1-2): DTGVSQNPRHKITKRGQNVTFRCDPISEHNRLYWYRQTLGQGPEFLTYFQNEAQLEKSRLLSDRFSAERPKGSFSTLEIQRTEQGDSAMYLCASGGATQNGYTFGSGTRLTVV.